This is a list of T cell receptor beta chains from one sample in a study of shared T cell receptors in the human thymus. Generated by immunoSEQ multiplex PCR, the TCRdb table keeps only in-frame clones and is missing some. The table lists hundreds of thousands of clones, 75% to 80% of them singletons. The same sample was also studied in work on human thymus T cells.

Sequencing was done on a sample of thymocytes. Receptors were obtained from a boy under two years old with a congenital heart defect. The CDR3 runs from the conserved cysteine through the conserved F or W. Fields, in order: clone size, CDR3 length, J gene, V gene, D gene, CDR3 protein, CDR3 DNA. A D gene is named only where the DNA matches it firmly. Clone size appears in some rows only: once, few, many, or a class for an expanded clone.

size: .; length: 15; J: TRBJ2-2; V: TRBV27; D: TRBD1; CDR3: CASSLRDSLTGELFF; DNA: TGTGCCAGCAGTTTACGGGACAGTCTCACCGGGGAGCTGTTTTTT
size: once; length: 16; J: TRBJ2-1; V: TRBV7-9; D: TRBD1; CDR3: CASSILRDRGFHEQFF; DNA: TGTGCCAGCAGCATATTACGGGACAGGGGTTTCCATGAGCAGTTCTTC
size: .; length: 15; J: TRBJ1-5; V: TRBV28; D: .; CDR3: CASRPSWGPNQPQHF; DNA: TGTGCCAGCAGGCCGAGTTGGGGCCCCAATCAGCCCCAGCATTTT
size: .; length: 18; J: TRBJ2-2; V: TRBV7-3; D: TRBD2; CDR3: CASSPNSVAGPNIGELFF; DNA: TGTGCCAGCAGCCCAAATAGTGTAGCGGGGCCGAACATCGGGGAGCTGTTTTTT
size: few; length: 12; J: TRBJ1-3; V: TRBV4-1; D: .; CDR3: CASSVYGNTIYF; DNA: TGCGCCAGCAGTGTATATGGAAACACCATATATTTT
size: .; length: 13; J: TRBJ2-5; V: TRBV27; D: .; CDR3: CASSLVREETQYF; DNA: TGTGCCAGCAGTTTAGTGAGGGAAGAGACCCAGTACTTC
size: .; length: 12; J: TRBJ2-3; V: TRBV11-2; D: .; CDR3: CASSLSTDTQYF; DNA: TGTGCCAGCAGCCTAAGCACAGATACGCAGTATTTT
size: few; length: 17; J: TRBJ2-1; V: TRBV7-9; D: TRBD1; CDR3: CASSSPGTGDSYNEQFF; DNA: TGTGCCAGCAGCTCCCCCGGGACAGGGGACTCCTACAATGAGCAGTTCTTC
size: .; length: 15; J: TRBJ1-5; V: TRBV19; D: TRBD1; CDR3: CASSIGTVGNQPQHF; DNA: TGTGCCAGTAGTATCGGGACAGTTGGGAATCAGCCCCAGCATTTT
size: once; length: 12; J: TRBJ2-7; V: TRBV28; D: .; CDR3: CATNTDPYEQYF; DNA: TGTGCCACCAATACAGACCCCTACGAGCAGTACTTC
size: .; length: 17; J: TRBJ2-7; V: TRBV15; D: .; CDR3: CATSRMNRGGVVYEQYF; DNA: TGTGCCACCAGCAGAATGAATCGTGGCGGGGTCGTCTACGAGCAGTACTTC
size: .; length: 14; J: TRBJ2-3; V: TRBV11-2; D: TRBD2; CDR3: CASSLHGRADTQYF; DNA: TGTGCCAGCAGCTTACACGGGAGGGCGGATACGCAGTATTTT
size: .; length: 12; J: TRBJ2-5; V: TRBV30; D: .; CDR3: CAWSPGGETQYF; DNA: TGTGCCTGGAGTCCAGGAGGGGAGACCCAGTACTTC
size: .; length: 15; J: TRBJ2-7; V: TRBV28; D: TRBD2; CDR3: CASNPGGGPVFEQYF; DNA: TGTGCCAGCAACCCCGGGGGGGGGCCCGTGTTCGAGCAGTACTTC
size: once; length: 15; J: TRBJ2-4; V: TRBV6-1; D: .; CDR3: CASSEAGAPKNIQYF; DNA: TGTGCCAGCAGTGAAGCGGGAGCCCCGAAAAACATTCAGTACTTC
size: few; length: 19; J: TRBJ2-7; V: TRBV13; D: TRBD2; CDR3: CASSLTPSVGEGPQYEQYF; DNA: TGTGCCAGCAGCTTAACCCCTAGCGTGGGGGAGGGCCCACAGTACGAGCAGTACTTC
size: .; length: 15; J: TRBJ2-1; V: TRBV5-5; D: TRBD2; CDR3: CASSYRTSGIDEQFF; DNA: TGTGCCAGCAGCTACCGGACTAGCGGGATTGATGAGCAGTTCTTC
size: .; length: 15; J: TRBJ2-7; V: TRBV11-3; D: TRBD2; CDR3: CASSESGRFSYEQYF; DNA: TGTGCCAGCAGCGAAAGCGGGAGGTTCTCCTACGAGCAGTACTTC
size: few; length: 13; J: TRBJ1-5; V: TRBV28; D: .; CDR3: CASSRGRSRPQHF; DNA: TGTGCCAGCAGCAGGGGACGGTCCCGGCCCCAGCATTTT
size: few; length: 13; J: TRBJ2-5; V: TRBV30; D: .; CDR3: CAWKECRGETQYF; DNA: TGTGCCTGGAAGGAGTGCAGGGGAGAGACCCAGTACTTC
size: few; length: 14; J: TRBJ2-7; V: TRBV5-1; D: TRBD1; CDR3: CASSSRTGVYEQYF; DNA: TGCGCCAGCAGCTCCAGGACAGGAGTTTACGAGCAGTACTTC
size: .; length: 18; J: TRBJ2-7; V: TRBV11-2; D: .; CDR3: CASSSPHLGGYSSYEQYF; DNA: TGTGCCAGCAGCTCCCCCCACCTGGGGGGTTACAGCTCCTACGAGCAGTACTTC
size: .; length: 13; J: TRBJ2-3; V: TRBV6-1; D: .; CDR3: CASSPDFTDTQYF; DNA: TGTGCCAGCAGTCCAGACTTCACAGATACGCAGTATTTT
size: few; length: 12; J: TRBJ2-1; V: TRBV27; D: TRBD1; CDR3: CASSFCGQGLFF; DNA: TGTGCCAGCAGTTTTTGCGGACAGGGATTATTCTTC
size: .; length: 17; J: TRBJ2-7; V: TRBV2; D: TRBD2; CDR3: CASSDRRGLAAPYEQYF; DNA: TGTGCCAGCAGTGATCGGCGGGGACTAGCGGCTCCCTACGAGCAGTACTTC
size: .; length: 16; J: TRBJ2-1; V: TRBV4-3; D: TRBD2; CDR3: CASSQDPASGRYEQFF; DNA: TGCGCCAGCAGCCAAGATCCGGCTAGCGGGAGGTATGAGCAGTTCTTC
size: few; length: 15; J: TRBJ2-7; V: TRBV5-4; D: .; CDR3: CASSLGGDPSYEQYF; DNA: TGTGCCAGCAGCTTGGGGGGAGACCCCTCGTACGAGCAGTACTTC
size: .; length: 14; J: TRBJ2-7; V: TRBV5-5; D: .; CDR3: CASSGRRRDYEQYF; DNA: TGTGCCAGCAGCGGGCGTCGACGGGACTACGAGCAGTACTTC
size: .; length: 16; J: TRBJ1-1; V: TRBV15; D: TRBD1; CDR3: CATSSFGQGRRTEAFF; DNA: TGTGCCACCAGCAGTTTTGGACAGGGGCGGAGGACTGAAGCTTTCTTT
size: .; length: 15; J: TRBJ1-1; V: TRBV27; D: TRBD1; CDR3: CASGPGQGTGTEAFF; DNA: TGTGCCAGCGGACCGGGACAGGGGACCGGCACTGAAGCTTTCTTT
size: .; length: 14; J: TRBJ1-3; V: TRBV6-1; D: .; CDR3: CASSERDKGNTIYF; DNA: TGTGCCAGCAGTGAGAGGGACAAGGGAAACACCATATATTTT
size: .; length: 16; J: TRBJ2-7; V: TRBV18; D: TRBD2; CDR3: CASSAGTGGSSYEQYF; DNA: TGTGCCAGCTCGGCCGGGACCGGGGGGAGTTCCTACGAGCAGTACTTC
size: .; length: 13; J: TRBJ1-3; V: TRBV7-2; D: .; CDR3: CASSRYRGNTIYF; DNA: TGTGCCAGCAGCCGCTACCGGGGAAACACCATATATTTT
size: .; length: 14; J: TRBJ2-5; V: TRBV7-9; D: TRBD1; CDR3: CASSQTGDQETQYF; DNA: TGTGCCAGCAGCCAGACAGGGGATCAAGAGACCCAGTACTTC